These 21 T cell receptor beta chains were all obtained from the same sample, sequenced in a study of blood T cell repertoires in COVID-19. Repertoires were generated with immunoSEQ multiplex PCR, while TCRdb's copy carries only in-frame clones and drops some. Altogether approximately 150,000 clones are present, about four fifths being singletons, with the ten largest covering 2.2%. The sequencing sample was made of peripheral blood. These receptors were taken from a man between 65 and 80 years old with acute or convalescent COVID-19.

The genes are TRBV12-3 or TRBV12-4 and TRBJ1-2; D is ambiguous. The CDR3 runs to 13 residues. V lost 5 bases and J 8 bases, leaving 15 bases between the germline ends. CDR3 bases: TGTGCCAGCAGTCCGGACTCCTTTACCGGCTACACCTTC. This translates into CASSPDSFTGYTF.

This chain joins TRBV19 and TRBJ2-7, with 7 bases fitting TRBD2. The length of the CDR3 is 14 residues. J gave up 0 bases and V 6 bases, and 5 bases lay outside the gene matches. Germline-derived CDR1 and CDR2 are LNHDA and SQIVND (reference sequence). The CDR3 DNA follows: TGTGCCAGTAGGGAGCGGGGCAACTCCTACGAGCAGTACTTC. Translation gives CASRERGNSYEQYF.

This chain joins TRBV18 and TRBJ2-1, with TRBD2 matching 7 bases. Germline V gene sequence: CDR1 KGHSH, CDR2 LQKENI. The CDR3 is 16 residues long. V trimming: 3 bases; J trimming: 9 bases; junction bases outside the gene matches: 14. CDR3 coding DNA: TGTGCCAGCTCACCCCGTGGAGTAGCGGGCGGGGTTGAGCAGTTCTTC. Amino acids: CASSPRGVAGGVEQFF.

The V call is TRBV24-1, the J call TRBJ2-4; D may be TRBD1 (5 bases). CDR1 and CDR2 from the germline V gene are KGHDR and SFDVKD. CDR3 length equals 15 residues. The ends were cut back, 0 bases at V and 1 base at J, with 6 bases in the middle. In DNA, the CDR3 is TGTGCCACCAGTGATTTGGGGGCGGCCAAAAACATTCAGTACTTC. It encodes CATSDLGAAKNIQYF.

V and J are TRBV6-5 and TRBJ2-7; D uncertain. The CDR3 has 11 residues. Germline values: CDR1 MNHEY, CDR2 SVGAGI. V was shortened by 6 bases and J by 2 bases, with 5 bases between the two germline ends. This CDR3 reads CASSNTYEQYF. CDR3 DNA sequence: TGTGCCAGCAGCAACACCTACGAGCAGTACTTC.

The chain couples TRBV2 to TRBJ1-2; 8 bases line up with TRBD1. Unmatched junction bases numbered 8, after V lost 5 bases and J lost 0 bases. CDR3 length: 16 amino acids. CDR1 and CDR2 (germline): SNHLY, FYNNEI. CDR3 sequence reads: CASSSQGGAANYGYTF. In DNA form, the CDR3 reads TGTGCCAGCAGTTCACAGGGGGGGGCAGCTAACTATGGCTACACCTTC.

The chain combines TRBV20-1 with TRBJ1-5; D not resolved. V was pared by 3 bases and J by 7 bases, with 7 bases between. The CDR3 extends over 11 amino acids. Looked up from germline, CDR1 is DFQATT and CDR2 is SNEGSKA (reference sequence). CDR3 sequence: CSARNRQPQHF. Here the CDR3 DNA reads TGCAGTGCTAGGAACCGGCAGCCCCAGCATTTT.

The chain uses TRBV19 and TRBJ1-4, with D perhaps TRBD1 (5 bases). V was shortened by 5 bases and J by 5 bases, with 15 bases between the two germline ends. The germline CDR1 and CDR2 sequences are LNHDA and SQIVND (reference sequence). The CDR3 is 15 amino acids. The chain's CDR3 is CASSPTEVHNEKLFF. CDR3 DNA sequence: TGTGCCAGTAGTCCGACAGAAGTTCACAATGAAAAACTGTTTTTT.

CDR3 region: CASSLSPAGVWEQYF. The CDR3 nucleotides are TGTGCCAGCAGCTTATCTCCAGCGGGAGTGTGGGAGCAGTACTTC. The chain is built from TRBV7-3 and TRBJ2-7; TRBD2 matches 8 bases. The CDR3 runs 15 residues. Germline CDR1 and CDR2: SGHTA and FQGTGA. After removal of 2 bases from V and 7 bases from J, the junction contained 10 bases not matched to a gene.

The chain couples TRBV18 to TRBJ2-5; D is unclear. The V end was cut by 3 bases, the J end by 5 bases, with 16 bases between. Germline V gene sequence: CDR1 KGHSH, CDR2 LQKENI. This CDR3 contains 15 residues. CDR3 sequence: CASSPVGASLETQYF. CDR3 in DNA: TGTGCCAGCTCACCTGTAGGAGCATCTTTGGAGACCCAGTACTTC.

V and J are TRBV28 and TRBJ2-7, with 9 bases lining up with TRBD1. Unmatched junction bases numbered 7, after V lost 7 bases and J lost 6 bases. Germline CDR1 is MDHEN and CDR2 is SYDVKM. The CDR3 is made up of 13 amino acids. The CDR3, as DNA: TGTGCCAGCAACCGGGACAGGGAATCCGAGCAGTACTTC. The encoded protein is CASNRDRESEQYF.

This chain joins TRBV25-1 and TRBJ1-3; D uncertain. The CDR3 extends over 13 amino acids. Trimming pared 3 bases from V and 9 bases from J, leaving 12 bases between. CDR1 and CDR2 from the germline V gene are MGHDK and SYGVNS. The CDR3 nucleotides read TGTGCCAGCAGTGAGTCCGGGATGGCCACCATATATTTT. It specifies CASSESGMATIYF.

This clone was observed a single time. J is TRBJ1-1 and V is TRBV29-1; 9 bases fit TRBD1. CDR3 length equals 17 residues. The germline V gene encodes CDR1 SQVTM and CDR2 ANQGSEA. The J segment lost 0 bases and the V segment lost 8 bases, leaving 16 bases of the junction unmatched. CDR3: CSIYRDRAPQMNTEAFF. In nucleotides, the CDR3 is TGCAGCATCTACCGGGACAGGGCCCCCCAGATGAACACTGAAGCTTTCTTT.

The chain couples TRBV6-5 to TRBJ2-7, with TRBD1 identical over 11 bases. The CDR3 has 16 amino acids. The junction had 1 base not matched to a gene; V was cut back by 0 bases and J by 0 bases. Germline V gives CDR1 MNHEY, CDR2 SVGAGI. CDR3 nucleotide sequence: TGTGCCAGCAGTTACTCCGGGACAGGGGGCTCCTACGAGCAGTACTTC. Its translation is CASSYSGTGGSYEQYF.

The genes are TRBV2 and TRBJ1-1, with 7 bases fitting TRBD1. The CDR3 is made up of 14 amino acids. Germline trimming cut 5 bases from V and 0 bases from J; bases unmatched to any gene: 3. In germline, CDR1 is SNHLY, CDR2 FYNNEI. CDR3: CASSLGQLNTEAFF. Written as DNA, the CDR3 is TGTGCCAGCAGTTTGGGACAGCTGAACACTGAAGCTTTCTTT. Drawing the rest from reference TRBV2 and TRBJ1-1, the complete variable domain is EPEVTQTPSHQVTQMGQEVILRCVPISNHLYFYWYRQILGQKVEFLVSFYNNEISEKSEIFDDQFSVERPDGSNFTLKIRSTKLEDSAMYFCASSLGQLNTEAFFGQGTRLTVV.

The table lists this clone with many counts. V and J are TRBV11-2 and TRBJ2-7; tentative D call: TRBD1 (5 bases). Germline V gene sequence: CDR1 SGHAT, CDR2 FQNNGV. Trimming removed 2 bases at V and 4 bases at J, with 6 bases between. The CDR3 spans 12 residues. CDR3 coding DNA: TGTGCCAGCAGCTTAAGGGGTTACGAGCAGTACTTC. Translating gives CASSLRGYEQYF.

The chain uses TRBV6-5 and TRBJ2-7, with 8 positions matching TRBD1. CDR1 MNHEY and CDR2 SVGAGI come from the germline V gene. This CDR3 is 13 amino acids long. The V gene end was trimmed by 5 bases and the J gene end by 7 bases; junction bases not matched to a gene: 7. The CDR3 sequence: CASSPGTGGEQYF. The DNA for the CDR3 is TGTGCCAGCAGTCCCGGGACAGGTGGGGAGCAGTACTTC.

The chain employs TRBV7-9 and TRBJ2-7; 7 positions agree with TRBD2. Looked up from germline, CDR1 is SEHNR and CDR2 is FQNEAQ (reference sequence). After removal of 3 bases from V and 2 bases from J, the junction contained 7 bases not matched to a gene. This CDR3 is 15 amino acids long. CDR3 nucleotide sequence: TGTGCCAGCAGCTTCGGGGGGAGAGGGGCCTACGAGCAGTACTTC. Translating it yields CASSFGGRGAYEQYF.

The chain has TRBV5-1 and TRBJ2-7, with D possibly TRBD1 on 5 matching bases. V was cut by 4 bases and J by 2 bases, with 13 bases left in between. This CDR3 has 14 residues. Germline CDR1 SGHRS, CDR2 YFSETQ. This CDR3 reads CASSTGHPPYEQYF. The CDR3 nucleotides are TGCGCCAGCAGCACAGGACATCCCCCCTACGAGCAGTACTTC.

V usage is TRBV18 and J usage is TRBJ2-1, with D perhaps matching TRBD1 (7 bases). The CDR3 length is 17 residues. Trimming pared 2 bases from V and 7 bases from J, leaving 21 bases between. In germline, CDR1 is KGHSH, CDR2 LQKENI. CDR3 in amino acids: CASSPTFGAGGLNEQFF. Here the CDR3 DNA reads TGTGCCAGCTCACCAACGTTCGGGGCAGGGGGGTTGAATGAGCAGTTCTTC.

The chain recombines TRBV24-1 with TRBJ2-3; D is perhaps TRBD1 (5 bases). From germline, CDR1 is KGHDR and CDR2 SFDVKD. The CDR3 loop spans 12 amino acids. V shed 7 bases and J shed 4 bases, with 8 bases lying between them. The CDR3 protein is CATSPGPDTQYF. The CDR3 nucleotides are TGTGCCACCAGCCCAGGGCCAGATACGCAGTATTTT.